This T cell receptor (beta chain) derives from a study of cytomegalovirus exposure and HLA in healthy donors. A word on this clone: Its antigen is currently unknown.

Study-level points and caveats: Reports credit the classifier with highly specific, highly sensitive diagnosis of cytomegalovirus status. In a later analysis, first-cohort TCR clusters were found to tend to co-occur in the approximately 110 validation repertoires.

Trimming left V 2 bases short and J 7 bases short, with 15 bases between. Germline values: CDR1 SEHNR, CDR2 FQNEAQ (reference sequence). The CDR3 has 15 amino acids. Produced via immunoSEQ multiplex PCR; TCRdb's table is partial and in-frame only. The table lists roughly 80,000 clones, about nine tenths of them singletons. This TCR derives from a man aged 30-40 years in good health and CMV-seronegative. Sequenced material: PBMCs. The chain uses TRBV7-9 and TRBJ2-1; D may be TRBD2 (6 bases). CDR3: CASSLIRGRINEQFF. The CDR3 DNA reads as TGTGCCAGCAGCTTAATCCGGGGGAGGATTAATGAGCAGTTCTTC.